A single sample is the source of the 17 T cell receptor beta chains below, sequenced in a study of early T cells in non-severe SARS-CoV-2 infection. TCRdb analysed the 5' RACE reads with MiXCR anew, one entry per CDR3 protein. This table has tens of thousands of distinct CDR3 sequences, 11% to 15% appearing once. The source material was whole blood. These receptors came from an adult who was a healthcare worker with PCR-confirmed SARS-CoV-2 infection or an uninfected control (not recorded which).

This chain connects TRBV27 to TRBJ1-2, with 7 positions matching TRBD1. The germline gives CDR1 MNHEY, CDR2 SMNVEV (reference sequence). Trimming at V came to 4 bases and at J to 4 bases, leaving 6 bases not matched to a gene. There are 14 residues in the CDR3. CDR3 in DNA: TGTGCCAGCAGTTCTCAGGGGGGGCCCTATGGCTACACCTTC. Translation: CASSSQGGPYGYTF.

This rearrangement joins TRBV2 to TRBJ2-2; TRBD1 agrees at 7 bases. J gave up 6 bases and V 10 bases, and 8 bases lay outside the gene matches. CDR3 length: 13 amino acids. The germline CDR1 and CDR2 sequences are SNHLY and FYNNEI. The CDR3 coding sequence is TGTGCCACCCAGACAGGGATCGCCGGGGAGCTGTTTTTT. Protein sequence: CATQTGIAGELFF.

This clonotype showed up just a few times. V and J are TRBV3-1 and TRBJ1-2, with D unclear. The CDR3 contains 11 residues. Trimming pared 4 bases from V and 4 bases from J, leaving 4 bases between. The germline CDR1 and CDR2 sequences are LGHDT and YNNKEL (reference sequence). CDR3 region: CASSPGYGYTF. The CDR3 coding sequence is TGTGCCAGCAGCCCAGGCTATGGCTACACCTTC.

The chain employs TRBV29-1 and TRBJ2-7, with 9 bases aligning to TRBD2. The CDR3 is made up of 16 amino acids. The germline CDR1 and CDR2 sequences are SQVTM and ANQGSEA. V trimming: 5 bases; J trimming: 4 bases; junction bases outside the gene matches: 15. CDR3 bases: TGCAGCGTTACCTTCGGCGCTAGCGGGACTACGTACGAGCAGTACTTC. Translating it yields CSVTFGASGTTYEQYF.

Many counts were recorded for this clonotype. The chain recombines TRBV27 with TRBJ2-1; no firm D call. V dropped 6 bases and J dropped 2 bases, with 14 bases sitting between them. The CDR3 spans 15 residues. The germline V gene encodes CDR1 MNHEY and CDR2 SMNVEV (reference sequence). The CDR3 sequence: CASSQRPTPYNEQFF. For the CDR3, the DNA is TGTGCCAGCAGCCAAAGACCTACCCCCTACAATGAGCAGTTCTTC.

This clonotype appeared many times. CDR3 sequence (DNA): TGTGCCAGCAGCTTAAGCGTCACCTTCGCTGGCGGGAGGAGGGTTGTCTACGAGCAGTACTTC. Translating gives CASSLSVTFAGGRRVVYEQYF. The chain is built from TRBV7-2 and TRBJ2-7, with TRBD2 matching over 8 bases. CDR1 is SGHTA and CDR2 is FQGNSA in the germline V gene. With 2 bases clipped from V and 3 bases from J, the junction kept 24 bases outside the gene matches. CDR3 length equals 21 residues.

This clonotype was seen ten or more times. The chain's CDR3 is CASSLPGPGAKAFF. The CDR3 DNA sequence: TGTGCCAGCAGCCTACCGGGGCCCGGGGCCAAAGCTTTCTTT. V usage is TRBV7-9 and J usage is TRBJ1-1; D is possibly TRBD1 (5 bases). Germline CDR1 reads SEHNR; CDR2 reads FQNEAQ (reference sequence). This CDR3 comprises 14 residues. Trimming left V 5 bases short and J 9 bases short, with 19 bases between.

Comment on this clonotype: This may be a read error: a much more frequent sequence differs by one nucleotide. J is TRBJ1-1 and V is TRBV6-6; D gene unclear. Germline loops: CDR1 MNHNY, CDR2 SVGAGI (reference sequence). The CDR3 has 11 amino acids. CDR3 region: CAGSYAREAFF. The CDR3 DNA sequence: TGTGCCGGCAGTTATGCCCGTGAAGCTTTCTTT.

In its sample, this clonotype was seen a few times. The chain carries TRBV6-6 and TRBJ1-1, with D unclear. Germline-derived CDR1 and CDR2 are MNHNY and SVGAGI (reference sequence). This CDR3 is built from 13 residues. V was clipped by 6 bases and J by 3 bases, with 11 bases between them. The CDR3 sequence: CASRARADTEAFF. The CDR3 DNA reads TGTGCCAGCAGAGCCCGGGCCGACACTGAAGCTTTCTTT.

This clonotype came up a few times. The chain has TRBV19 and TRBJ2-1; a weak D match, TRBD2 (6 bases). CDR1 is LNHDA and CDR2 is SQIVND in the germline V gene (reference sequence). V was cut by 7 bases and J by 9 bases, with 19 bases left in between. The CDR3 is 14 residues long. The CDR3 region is CASTSIGRLGEQFF. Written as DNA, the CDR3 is TGTGCCAGTACGAGTATCGGGAGACTTGGTGAGCAGTTCTTC.

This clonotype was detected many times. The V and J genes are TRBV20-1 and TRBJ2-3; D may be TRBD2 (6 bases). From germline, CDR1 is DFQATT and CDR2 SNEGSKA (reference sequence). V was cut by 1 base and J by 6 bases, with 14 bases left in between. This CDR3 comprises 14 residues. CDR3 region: CSARVGGAPDTQYF. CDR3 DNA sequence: TGCAGTGCTAGAGTCGGGGGAGCCCCCGATACGCAGTATTTT.

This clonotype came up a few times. CDR3 amino acids: CASSKRQGVGYEQYF. The CDR3 DNA follows: TGTGCCAGCAGTAAGAGACAAGGGGTAGGTTACGAGCAGTACTTC. The chain has TRBV12-3 or TRBV12-4 and TRBJ2-7; a weak D match, TRBD1 (5 bases). The CDR3 consists of 15 residues. The V gene lost 5 bases and the J gene lost 4 bases, with 18 bases spanning the gap.

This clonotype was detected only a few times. The CDR3 coding sequence is TGCAGCGTTGCGACGGATTATGGAGCCTACGAGCAGTACTTC. Amino acids: CSVATDYGAYEQYF. V is TRBV29-1 and J is TRBJ2-7; D is unresolved. The germline V and J ends were trimmed by 4 bases and 2 bases, with 15 bases remaining between them. Germline V gene data show CDR1 as SQVTM and CDR2 as ANQGSEA. This CDR3 is 14 amino acids long.

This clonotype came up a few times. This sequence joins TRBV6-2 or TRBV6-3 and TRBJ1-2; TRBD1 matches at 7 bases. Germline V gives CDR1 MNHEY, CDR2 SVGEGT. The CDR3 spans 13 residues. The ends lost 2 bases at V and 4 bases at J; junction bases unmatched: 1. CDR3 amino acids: CASSYAGGYGYTF. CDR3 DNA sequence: TGTGCCAGCAGTTACGCAGGGGGCTATGGCTACACCTTC.

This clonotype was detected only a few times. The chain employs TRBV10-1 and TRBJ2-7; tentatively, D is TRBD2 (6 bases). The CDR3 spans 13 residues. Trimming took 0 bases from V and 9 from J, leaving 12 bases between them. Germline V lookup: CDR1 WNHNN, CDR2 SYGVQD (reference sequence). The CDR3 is CASSESVEGRQYF. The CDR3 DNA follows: TGCGCCAGCAGTGAGTCTGTGGAGGGAAGGCAGTACTTC.

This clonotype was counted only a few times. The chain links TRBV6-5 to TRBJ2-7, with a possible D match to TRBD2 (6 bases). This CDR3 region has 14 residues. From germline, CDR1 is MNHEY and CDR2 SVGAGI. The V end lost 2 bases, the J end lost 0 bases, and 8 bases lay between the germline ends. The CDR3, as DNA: TGTGCCAGCAGTTACCGGGGGTACTCCTACGAGCAGTACTTC. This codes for CASSYRGYSYEQYF.

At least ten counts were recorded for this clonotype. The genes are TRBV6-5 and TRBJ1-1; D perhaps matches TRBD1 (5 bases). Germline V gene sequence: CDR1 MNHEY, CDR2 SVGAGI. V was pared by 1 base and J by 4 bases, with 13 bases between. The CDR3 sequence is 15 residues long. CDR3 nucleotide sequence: TGTGCCAGCAGTTACTTAGGGCAGGGATCCACTGAAGCTTTCTTT. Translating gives CASSYLGQGSTEAFF.